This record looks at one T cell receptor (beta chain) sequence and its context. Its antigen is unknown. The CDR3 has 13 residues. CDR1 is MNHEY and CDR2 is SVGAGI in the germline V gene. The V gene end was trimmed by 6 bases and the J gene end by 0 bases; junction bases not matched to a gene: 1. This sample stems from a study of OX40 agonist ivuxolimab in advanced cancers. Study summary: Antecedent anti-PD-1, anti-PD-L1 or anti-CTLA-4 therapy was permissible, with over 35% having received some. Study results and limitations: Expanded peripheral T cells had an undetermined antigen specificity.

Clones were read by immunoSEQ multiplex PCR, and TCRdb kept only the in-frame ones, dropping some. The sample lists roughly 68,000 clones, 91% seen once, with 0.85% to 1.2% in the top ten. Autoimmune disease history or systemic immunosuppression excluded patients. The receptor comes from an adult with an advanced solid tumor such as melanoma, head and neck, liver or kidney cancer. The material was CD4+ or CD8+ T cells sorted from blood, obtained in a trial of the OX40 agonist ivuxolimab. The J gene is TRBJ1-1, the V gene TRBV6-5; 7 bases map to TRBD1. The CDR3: CASRQGLNTEAFF. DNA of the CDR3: TGTGCCAGCAGACAGGGGTTGAACACTGAAGCTTTCTTT.